Listed here are 2 T cell receptor beta chains from one sample, sequenced in a study of control samples from healthy donors and cancer patients. Assay used: immunoSEQ multiplex PCR; TCRdb lists only in-frame clones, some missing. The repertoire includes around 94,000 clones, 92% of them detected once, and around 2.3% sits in the top ten. The sample consisted of blood. These receptors were obtained from a woman younger than 35 in good health.

V usage is TRBV27 and J usage is TRBJ1-2; no definite D call. The germline V gene encodes CDR1 MNHEY and CDR2 SMNVEV (reference sequence). The CDR3 is 13 amino acids. Trimming pared 3 bases from V and 3 bases from J, leaving 8 bases between. CDR3 nucleotide sequence: TGTGCCAGCAGTTTGACCATGGACTATGGCTACACCTTC. Translated, it gives CASSLTMDYGYTF.

The chain combines TRBV7-9 with TRBJ2-3; a weak D match, TRBD2 (6 bases). Looked up from germline, CDR1 is SEHNR and CDR2 is FQNEAQ (reference sequence). The V end lost 3 bases, the J end lost 1 base, and 20 bases lay between the germline ends. The CDR3 loop spans 18 amino acids. The CDR3 loop reads CASSLGRLVGSGTDTQYF. The CDR3 nucleotides are TGTGCCAGCAGCTTGGGGCGACTAGTCGGGTCGGGCACAGATACGCAGTATTTT.